Listed here are 26 T cell receptor beta chains from one sample, sequenced in a study of blood T cell repertoires in COVID-19. The assay was immunoSEQ multiplex PCR, and TCRdb's table has in-frame clones only and misses some. Here the sample spans approximately 210,000 clones, over 70% being singletons. The material sequenced was peripheral blood. These receptors all come from a woman in her forties or fifties with acute or convalescent COVID-19.

The rearrangement links TRBV28 to TRBJ2-7, with 11 bases matching TRBD2. Losses at the gene ends were 5 bases for V and 4 bases for J; bases not matched to a gene: 7. Germline CDR1 reads MDHEN; CDR2 reads SYDVKM. This CDR3 is built from 15 residues. CDR3 protein: CASSIIAGGPYEQYF. The CDR3 region has the DNA TGTGCCAGCAGTATTATAGCGGGAGGGCCTTACGAGCAGTACTTC. The whole variable domain, filled in from reference TRBV28 and TRBJ2-7, reads DVKVTQSSRYLVKRTGEKVFLECVQDMDHENMFWYRQDPGLGLRLIYFSYDVKMKEKGDIPEGYSVSREKKERFSLILESASTNQTSMYLCASSIIAGGPYEQYFGPGTRLTVT.

This clone appeared a single time. This chain uses TRBV18 with TRBJ1-1; D unresolved. Trimming cost V 2 bases and J 0 bases, with 13 bases left between them. The germline V gene encodes CDR1 KGHSH and CDR2 LQKENI. The CDR3 covers 16 residues. For the CDR3, the DNA is TGTGCCAGCTCACCAGCGCAGGTTAATATGAACACTGAAGCTTTCTTT. Amino acid sequence: CASSPAQVNMNTEAFF.

This clone was counted once. The J gene is TRBJ1-1, the V gene TRBV2; 8 bases agree with TRBD1. CDR3 length equals 13 residues. CDR1 SNHLY and CDR2 FYNNEI come from the germline V gene. Germline trimming cut 7 bases from V and 11 bases from J; bases unmatched to any gene: 12. CDR3 protein: CASTTDRGRDAFF. The CDR3 region has the DNA TGTGCCAGCACCACTGACAGGGGTCGGGACGCTTTCTTT.

The CDR3 here is CASSEPEDRDYEQYF. For the CDR3, the DNA is TGTGCCAGCAGTGAACCGGAGGACAGGGACTACGAGCAGTACTTC. The chain carries TRBV2 and TRBJ2-7; TRBD1 matches 8 bases. After removal of 2 bases from V and 3 bases from J, the junction contained 6 bases not matched to a gene. CDR3 size: 15 residues. CDR1 and CDR2 from the germline V gene are SNHLY and FYNNEI.

About this clone: The identical CDR3 is also encoded by other nucleotide sequences in the sample. This chain uses TRBV5-1 with TRBJ1-1, with TRBD1 identical over 10 bases. Trimming took 4 bases from V and 0 from J; bases not matched to a gene: 3. The germline V gene has CDR1 SGHRS and CDR2 YFSETQ. The CDR3 covers 15 residues. CDR3 nucleotide sequence: TGCGCCAGCAGCCCGGGGACAGGGGTGAACACTGAAGCTTTCTTT. The encoded protein is CASSPGTGVNTEAFF.

The chain carries TRBV28 and TRBJ2-2; 11 bases match TRBD2. This CDR3 is 14 amino acids long. CDR1 MDHEN and CDR2 SYDVKM come from the germline V gene. Germline trimming cut 7 bases from V and 7 bases from J; bases unmatched to any gene: 5. The CDR3 DNA is TGTGCCAGCACAAGACTAGCGGGGATCGGGGAGCTGTTTTTT. As protein: CASTRLAGIGELFF. The full variable domain, its missing parts supplied by reference TRBV28 and TRBJ2-2, is DVKVTQSSRYLVKRTGEKVFLECVQDMDHENMFWYRQDPGLGLRLIYFSYDVKMKEKGDIPEGYSVSREKKERFSLILESASTNQTSMYLCASTRLAGIGELFFGEGSRLTVL.

The V gene is TRBV28, the J gene TRBJ2-7; D may be TRBD1 (5 bases). This CDR3 is 15 amino acids long. V lost 4 bases, J lost 1 base, and 14 bases lay in between. Germline V gives CDR1 MDHEN, CDR2 SYDVKM. The CDR3 sequence is CASSSQGLLSYEQYF. CDR3 sequence (DNA): TGTGCCAGCAGTTCCCAGGGTCTTCTTTCCTACGAGCAGTACTTC.

CDR3 in DNA: TGTGCCAGTAACGTAGCGGCTAGGATTCCTAACAATGAGCAGTTCTTC. Protein: CASNVAARIPNNEQFF. The chain recombines TRBV19 with TRBJ2-1, with a weak D call TRBD2 (6 bases). The CDR3 totals 16 residues. V lost 7 bases to trimming and J lost 5 bases, with 21 bases between them. CDR1 and CDR2 (germline): LNHDA, SQIVND (reference sequence).

The rearrangement joins TRBV7-9 to TRBJ2-7, with D perhaps matching TRBD2 (6 bases). The CDR3 has 18 residues. Germline CDR1 reads SEHNR; CDR2 reads FQNEAQ (reference sequence). Trimming stripped 4 bases from V and 2 bases from J, with 24 bases between. CDR3 residues: CASSSPPGVKGSTYEQYF. In DNA, the CDR3 is TGTGCCAGCAGCTCCCCCCCGGGGGTAAAGGGAAGCACCTACGAGCAGTACTTC.

This sequence joins TRBV6-5 and TRBJ1-2; 7 bases map to TRBD1. CDR1 and CDR2 (germline): MNHEY, SVGAGI. The CDR3 has 15 residues. V was pared by 7 bases and J by 1 base, with 9 bases of the junction left unmatched. The CDR3 spells CASTPGTEGNYGYTF. CDR3 coding DNA: TGTGCCAGCACCCCGGGGACAGAAGGTAACTATGGCTACACCTTC.

The rearrangement joins TRBV10-3 to TRBJ2-7; D not certain. The CDR3 has 12 residues. Between the trimmed V and J ends, which lost 0 bases and 4 bases, there was a span of 4 bases. Germline-derived CDR1 and CDR2 are ENHRY and SYGVKD. The CDR3 loop reads CAISESAYEQYF. CDR3 nucleotide sequence: TGTGCCATCAGTGAGTCAGCTTACGAGCAGTACTTC.

V gene TRBV24-1 combines with J gene TRBJ2-1; 10 nucleotides match TRBD2. With 4 bases clipped from V and 4 bases from J, the junction kept 9 bases outside the gene matches. This CDR3 has 17 amino acids. Germline CDR1 reads KGHDR; CDR2 reads SFDVKD. The CDR3 reads CATSEGPGLAKYNEQFF. DNA of the CDR3: TGTGCCACCAGTGAAGGACCGGGACTAGCGAAATACAATGAGCAGTTCTTC.

To note about this clone: The same CDR3 is also encoded by other DNA sequences in this sample. The rearrangement joins TRBV18 to TRBJ1-2; 10 positions match TRBD1. The V gene's germline CDR1 is KGHSH and CDR2 LQKENI. This CDR3 region has 14 residues. V trimming: 2 bases; J trimming: 3 bases; junction bases outside the gene matches: 0. The CDR3 region is CASSPGQGDYGYTF. In DNA form, the CDR3 reads TGTGCCAGCTCACCAGGACAGGGGGACTATGGCTACACCTTC.

V usage is TRBV27 and J usage is TRBJ2-5, with D possibly TRBD1 on 5 matching bases. The germline V and J ends were trimmed by 5 bases and 5 bases, with 18 bases remaining between them. Germline V gene sequence: CDR1 MNHEY, CDR2 SMNVEV (reference sequence). The CDR3 extends over 15 amino acids. In DNA form, the CDR3 reads TGTGCCAGCAGTCCCTACGACGCAGGGCGGGAGACCCAGTACTTC. This translates into CASSPYDAGRETQYF.

The count of this clone is one. The chain employs TRBV28 and TRBJ2-5; D ambiguous. CDR1 and CDR2 from the germline V gene are MDHEN and SYDVKM. The CDR3 has 15 amino acids. The ends were cut back, 2 bases at V and 2 bases at J, with 12 bases in the middle. The CDR3: CASSLHRNSQETQYF. CDR3 nucleotide sequence: TGTGCCAGCAGTTTACATAGGAACAGTCAAGAGACCCAGTACTTC.

This chain joins TRBV9 and TRBJ2-7; 7 bases map to TRBD2. V was clipped by 3 bases and J by 4 bases; unmatched bases: 7. CDR3 length equals 14 residues. Looked up from germline, CDR1 is SGDLS and CDR2 is YYNGEE. In nucleotides, the CDR3 is TGTGCCAGCAGCGCGCGGGAGTTGGGGTACGAGCAGTACTTC. Its translation: CASSARELGYEQYF.

The chain employs TRBV2 and TRBJ2-3; D is unresolved. The CDR3 is 14 residues long. V lost 5 bases, J lost 1 base, and 10 bases lay in between. Germline loops: CDR1 SNHLY, CDR2 FYNNEI. The CDR3 protein is CASSSPSGTDTQYF. CDR3 nucleotide sequence: TGTGCCAGCAGTAGTCCCTCGGGCACAGATACGCAGTATTTT.

The rearrangement links TRBV7-9 to TRBJ1-1; the D gene is possibly TRBD1 (6 bases). The CDR3 runs 15 residues. Between the trimmed V and J ends, which lost 3 bases and 3 bases, there was a span of 14 bases. Germline V gene lookup returns CDR1 SEHNR and CDR2 FQNEAQ (reference sequence). The CDR3 DNA reads TGTGCCAGCAGCTTGGGGGCTAGGGATGACACTGAAGCTTTCTTT. Its translation is CASSLGARDDTEAFF.

The chain employs TRBV28 and TRBJ1-2; no clear D gene. The V end lost 5 bases, the J end lost 4 bases, and 17 bases lay between the germline ends. From germline, CDR1 is MDHEN and CDR2 SYDVKM. The CDR3 is 15 residues long. This CDR3 reads CASSPLRIVSYGYTF. The CDR3, as DNA: TGTGCCAGCAGTCCCCTGAGAATAGTGAGCTATGGCTACACCTTC.

The chain combines TRBV2 with TRBJ2-3; no clear D. Trimming removed 10 bases at V and 0 bases at J, with 11 bases between. This CDR3 region has 13 residues. Germline V gene lookup returns CDR1 SNHLY and CDR2 FYNNEI. CDR3 region: CATSIGSTDTQYF. The CDR3 DNA is TGTGCCACCTCAATCGGGAGCACAGATACGCAGTATTTT. The whole variable domain, filled in from reference TRBV2 and TRBJ2-3, reads EPEVTQTPSHQVTQMGQEVILRCVPISNHLYFYWYRQILGQKVEFLVSFYNNEISEKSEIFDDQFSVERPDGSNFTLKIRSTKLEDSAMYFCATSIGSTDTQYFGPGTRLTVL.

The CDR3 nucleotides read TGTGCCATCAGTGAGTCCCCCCGGTCGTCTGGGGCCAACGTCCTGACTTTC. Its translation is CAISESPRSSGANVLTF. The chain has TRBV10-3 and TRBJ2-6, with no clear D. Germline V gene lookup returns CDR1 ENHRY and CDR2 SYGVKD. With 0 bases removed from V and 1 base from J, the gap between germline ends came to 10 bases. This CDR3 has 17 residues.

This sequence joins TRBV5-1 and TRBJ1-3; D unclear. The CDR3 loop spans 14 amino acids. Germline CDR1 and CDR2: SGHRS and YFSETQ. V dropped 6 bases and J dropped 1 base, with 11 bases sitting between them. CDR3 bases: TGCGCCAGCAAGGCCGGAGGTTCTGGAAACACCATATATTTT. The encoded protein is CASKAGGSGNTIYF. Looking up the rest from reference TRBV5-1 and TRBJ1-3 gives the full variable domain: KAGVTQTPRYLIKTRGQQVTLSCSPISGHRSVSWYQQTPGQGLQFLFEYFSETQRNKGNFPGRFSGRQFSNSRSEMNVSTLELGDSALYLCASKAGGSGNTIYFGEGSWLTVV.

The chain carries TRBV9 and TRBJ2-7; TRBD2 aligns across 11 bases. The V segment lost 0 bases and the J segment 3 bases; nucleotides outside the gene matches: 11. The CDR3 contains 18 residues. CDR1 and CDR2 from the germline V gene are SGDLS and YYNGEE. The CDR3 loop reads CASSVDIAGGPRGYEQYF. The CDR3 DNA reads TGTGCCAGCAGCGTAGACATAGCGGGAGGGCCCCGTGGCTACGAGCAGTACTTC.

This sequence joins TRBV21-1 and TRBJ1-4. TRBV21-1 is noted as a pseudogene. CDR3 length equals 17 residues. The CDR3, as DNA: TGTGCCAGCACCCCCGTCCCCGCGGTCTGCTTTAATGAAAAACTGTTTTTT. It is translated as CASTPVPAVCFNEKLFF.

CDR3 residues: CASSRTGGFPTGELFF. In DNA, the CDR3 is TGTGCCAGCAGCAGGACAGGGGGCTTCCCTACCGGGGAGCTGTTTTTT. This chain joins TRBV11-2 and TRBJ2-2; TRBD1 matches 11 bases. This CDR3 comprises 16 residues. J lost 5 bases, V lost 5 bases, and 7 bases had no gene match. CDR1 is SGHAT, CDR2 FQNNGV, per germline.

Here the CDR3 reads CASSRAELYEQYF. The DNA for the CDR3 is TGTGCCAGCAGCCGCGCGGAGCTCTACGAGCAGTACTTC. The J gene is TRBJ2-7, the V gene TRBV3-1 (or the pseudogene TRBV3-2), with no clear D. Germline V gene sequence: CDR1 LGHDT, CDR2 YNNKEL (reference sequence). V was pared by 4 bases and J by 3 bases, with 10 bases between. The CDR3 totals 13 residues.